This T cell receptor beta chain comes out of a study of blood T cell repertoires in COVID-19. Background on the study: Researchers got acute and convalescent COVID-19 samples from the United States, Italy and Spain. T cells, B-cell-depleted T cells, or PBMCs provided the cDNA or gDNA that served as material.

There are 13 residues in the CDR3. Germline lookup yields CDR1 MNHEY and CDR2 SVGEGT. V lost 2 bases, J lost 1 base, and 5 bases lay in between. In the source study's methods: Reference gene primer amplification in the assay estimated nucleated cell counts. Assay: immunoSEQ multiplex PCR; the TCRdb copy retains only in-frame clones and omits some. D and trimming come from the DNA, and the V and J calls and clone size come from that table. In the table there are some 350,000 clones, around nine tenths of which are singletons. This clonotype originated in a woman under 30 who had recovered from COVID-19. What was sequenced was peripheral blood. The chain recombines TRBV6-2 or TRBV6-3 with TRBJ1-1; D unclear. CDR3: CASSYVANTEAFF. The CDR3 DNA is TGTGCCAGCAGTTACGTGGCGAACACTGAAGCTTTCTTT.